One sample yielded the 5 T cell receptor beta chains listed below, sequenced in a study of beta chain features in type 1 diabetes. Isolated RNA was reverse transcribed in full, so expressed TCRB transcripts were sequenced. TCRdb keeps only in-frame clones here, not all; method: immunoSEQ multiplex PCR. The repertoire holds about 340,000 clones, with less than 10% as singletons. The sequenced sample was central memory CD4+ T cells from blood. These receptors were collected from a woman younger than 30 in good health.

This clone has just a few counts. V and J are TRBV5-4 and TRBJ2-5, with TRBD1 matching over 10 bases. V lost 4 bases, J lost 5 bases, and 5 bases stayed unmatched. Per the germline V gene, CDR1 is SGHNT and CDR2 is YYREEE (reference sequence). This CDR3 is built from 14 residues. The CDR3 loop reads CASSRQGASETQYF. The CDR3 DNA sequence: TGTGCCAGCAGCCGACAGGGGGCGAGTGAGACCCAGTACTTC.

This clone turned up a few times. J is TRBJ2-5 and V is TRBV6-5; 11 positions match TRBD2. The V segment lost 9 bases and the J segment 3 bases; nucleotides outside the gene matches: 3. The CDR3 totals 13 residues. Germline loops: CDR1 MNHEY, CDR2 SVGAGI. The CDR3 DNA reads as TGTGCCAGTACTAGCGGGAGCGAAGAGACCCAGTACTTC. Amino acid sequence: CASTSGSEETQYF.

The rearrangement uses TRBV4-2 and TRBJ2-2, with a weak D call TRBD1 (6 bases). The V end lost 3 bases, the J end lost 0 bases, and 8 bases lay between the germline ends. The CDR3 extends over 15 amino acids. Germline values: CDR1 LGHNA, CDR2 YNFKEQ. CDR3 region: CASSQGHTNTGELFF. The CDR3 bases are TGTGCCAGCAGCCAGGGACACACGAACACCGGGGAGCTGTTTTTT.

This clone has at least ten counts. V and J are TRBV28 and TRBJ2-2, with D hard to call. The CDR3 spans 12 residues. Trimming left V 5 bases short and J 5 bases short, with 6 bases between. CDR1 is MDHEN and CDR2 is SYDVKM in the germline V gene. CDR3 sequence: CASSRRTGELFF. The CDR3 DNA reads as TGTGCCAGCAGTAGAAGGACCGGGGAGCTGTTTTTT.

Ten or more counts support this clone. CDR3 sequence: CASSPERFNEQFF. CDR3 nucleotides: TGTGCCAGCAGCCCTGAAAGGTTCAATGAGCAGTTCTTC. V gene TRBV2 combines with J gene TRBJ2-1; D not certain. Germline V gene data show CDR1 as SNHLY and CDR2 as FYNNEI. Trimming took off 6 bases at V and 6 bases at J, with 12 bases between the two ends. The CDR3 runs to 13 residues. Filled out from reference TRBV2 and TRBJ2-1, the complete variable domain reads EPEVTQTPSHQVTQMGQEVILRCVPISNHLYFYWYRQILGQKVEFLVSFYNNEISEKSEIFDDQFSVERPDGSNFTLKIRSTKLEDSAMYFCASSPERFNEQFFGPGTRLTVL.